The clone carrying this T cell receptor beta chain appeared many times. Researchers amplified the TCR beta CDR3 regions from RNA transcripts. Primed by the HTBI set, a first-round RT-PCR was run on the TCR CDR3. One entry per CDR3 protein results from TCRdb running MiXCR on the multiplex PCR reads. The table lists about 350,000 distinct CDR3 sequences, about 15% of them singletons, with 20% to 25% in the top ten. CDR1 is SNHLY and CDR2 is FYNNEI in the germline V gene. J lost 6 bases, V lost 4 bases, and 5 bases had no gene match. The CDR3 runs to 14 residues. The sample belongs to a study of T cells in Graves' hyperthyroidism and ophthalmopathy. Study information: Blood from the periphery was taken at initial diagnosis, before any treatment.

Recently diagnosed hyperthyroidism of less than 2 months' duration affected patients aged 18 to 65. Around 10 ml fresh peripheral blood yielded the PBMCs. The sequence was obtained from a woman between 25 and 40 years old with Graves' hyperthyroidism. The genes are TRBV2 and TRBJ2-1, with 8 bases fitting TRBD2. The material sequenced was blood. Here the CDR3 DNA reads TGTGCCAGCAGTGTTGGACTAGCAGCCAATGAGCAGTTCTTC. It codes for CASSVGLAANEQFF.